This entry describes one TCR beta chain. Its antigen remains unidentified. Other DNA sequences in this specimen translate into the identical CDR3. As originally analysed: ImmunoSEQ only sent back junction sequences with no quality scores, so filtering was done differently. The assay was immunoSEQ multiplex PCR, and TCRdb's table has in-frame clones only and misses some. V, J and clone size are taken as reported in that table, and D and trimming were inferred from the DNA itself. Here the sample spans over a million clones, roughly 97% being singletons. This sample was included in a study of shared clonotypes between healthy human individuals. Findings of the study overall: In general, naive subsets displayed greater estimated richness than memory subsets did. Clonotype sharing across a handful of donors was observed for 4% to 6.5% of naive CD4 clonotypes. Clonotype sharing among the donors was expected to vary with sequencing depth.

Between the trimmed V and J ends, which lost 1 base and 4 bases, there was a span of 12 bases. The CDR3 is 14 residues long. Germline V lookup: CDR1 SGHRS, CDR2 YFSETQ. The TCR sequence derives from a man younger than 45 in good health. The chain combines TRBV5-1 with TRBJ2-7, with D perhaps TRBD2 (6 bases). Specimen: naive CD4+ T cells sorted from blood. Specified subset: CD45RA+ positively selected. The CDR3 reads CASSLSGSLYEQYF. The CDR3 bases are TGCGCCAGCAGCTTGTCCGGGAGCTTATACGAGCAGTACTTC.